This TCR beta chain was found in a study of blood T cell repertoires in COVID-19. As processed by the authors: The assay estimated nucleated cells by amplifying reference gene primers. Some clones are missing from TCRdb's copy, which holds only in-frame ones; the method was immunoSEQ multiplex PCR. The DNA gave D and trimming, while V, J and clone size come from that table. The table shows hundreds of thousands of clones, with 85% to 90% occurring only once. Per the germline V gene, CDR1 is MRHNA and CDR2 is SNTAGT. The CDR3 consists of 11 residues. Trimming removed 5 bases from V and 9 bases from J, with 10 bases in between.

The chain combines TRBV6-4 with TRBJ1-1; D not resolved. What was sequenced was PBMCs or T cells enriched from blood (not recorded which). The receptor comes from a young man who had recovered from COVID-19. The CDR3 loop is CASSYEGKAFF. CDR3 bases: TGTGCCAGCAGTTACGAGGGCAAAGCTTTCTTT.